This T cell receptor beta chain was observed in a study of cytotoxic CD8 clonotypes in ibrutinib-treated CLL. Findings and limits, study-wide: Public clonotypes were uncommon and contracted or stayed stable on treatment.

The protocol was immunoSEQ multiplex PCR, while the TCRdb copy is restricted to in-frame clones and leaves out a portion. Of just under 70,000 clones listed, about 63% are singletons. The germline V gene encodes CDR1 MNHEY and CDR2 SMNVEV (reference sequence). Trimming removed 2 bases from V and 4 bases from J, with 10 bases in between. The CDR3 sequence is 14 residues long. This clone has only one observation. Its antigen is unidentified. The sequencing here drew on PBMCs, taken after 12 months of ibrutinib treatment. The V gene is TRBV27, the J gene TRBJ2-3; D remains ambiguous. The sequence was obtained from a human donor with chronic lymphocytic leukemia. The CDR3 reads CASSLVLYPDTQYF. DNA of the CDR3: TGTGCCAGCAGTTTAGTCCTTTACCCAGATACGCAGTATTTT.